This TCR beta chain was recorded in a study of PD-L1 blockade in urothelial cancer. At the level of the study: Patients commenced intravenous atezolizumab, 1,200 mg every 3 weeks, in 2014. Analyzed time points were 3 weeks (second dose) and 6 weeks after therapy began.

V lost 3 bases and J lost 2; bases outside the gene matches: 2. CDR1 and CDR2 from the germline V gene are KGHSH and LQKENI. The length of the CDR3 is 15 residues. Data came from immunoSEQ multiplex PCR; TCRdb stores just in-frame clones and leaves some out. The table includes roughly 56,000 clones, roughly 80% detected once. Study results and caveats: In blood at 3 weeks, tumor-associated clones expanded more among patients with durable benefit.

Comments on this clone: Its antigen is as yet unknown.

The material sequenced was PBMCs, taken around atezolizumab (anti-PD-L1) treatment. The chain recombines TRBV18 with TRBJ1-5; 9 bases agree with TRBD1. The source of this sequence is an older man with urothelial cancer. CDR3 sequence (DNA): TGTGCCAGCTCACCGGGGACAGGGCGCAATCAGCCCCAGCATTTT. Translating it yields CASSPGTGRNQPQHF.